The 12 T cell receptor beta chains in this list originate from one sample, sequenced in a study of T cells in Graves' hyperthyroidism and ophthalmopathy. RNA transcripts provided the source from which TCR beta CDR3 regions were amplified. A first-round RT-PCR of the TCR CDR3 used the HTBI primer set. TCRdb reprocessed the multiplex PCR reads with MiXCR, giving one entry per CDR3 protein. In the table there are approximately 620,000 distinct CDR3 sequences, around 16% of which are singletons. Material: blood. These TCRs come from a woman aged 40 to 50 with Graves' ophthalmopathy.

This clonotype was detected ten times or more. The J gene is TRBJ1-1, the V gene TRBV2; perhaps TRBD1 as D (6 bases). The CDR3 runs 12 residues. CDR1 and CDR2 from the germline V gene are SNHLY and FYNNEI. Trimming stripped 11 bases from V and 5 bases from J, with 15 bases between. The CDR3 DNA is TGTGCCGGACAGATCGTGAGGACTGAAGCTTTCTTT. Its protein is CAGQIVRTEAFF.

In its sample, this clonotype was seen many times. The chain has TRBV20-1 and TRBJ2-2; the D is unclear. Germline V gene sequence: CDR1 DFQATT, CDR2 SNEGSKA (reference sequence). V gave up 3 bases and J gave up 2 bases, with 7 bases separating them. CDR3 size: 13 residues. Written as DNA, the CDR3 is TGCAGTGCTAGTGGCGTTAACACCGGGGAGCTGTTTTTT. It is translated as CSASGVNTGELFF.

The chain couples TRBV12-3 or TRBV12-4 to TRBJ1-2; D call uncertain. The CDR3 consists of 12 residues. V shed 4 bases and J shed 6 bases, with 9 bases lying between them. CDR3 sequence reads: CASSSGMDGYTF. CDR3 DNA sequence: TGTGCCAGCAGTTCCGGGATGGATGGCTACACCTTC.

This clonotype was seen repeatedly, ten times or more. This chain links TRBV30 with TRBJ2-7; 11 bases are a match to TRBD1. This CDR3 comprises 11 residues. Germline V gives CDR1 GTSNPN, CDR2 SVGIG (reference sequence). After removal of 8 bases from V and 4 bases from J, the junction contained 1 base not matched to a gene. This chain's CDR3 is CAGQGAYEQYF. The CDR3, as DNA: TGTGCCGGACAGGGGGCATACGAGCAGTACTTC.

In its sample, this clonotype was seen many times. The chain links TRBV18 to TRBJ2-5, with TRBD2 matching over 15 bases. This CDR3 spans 15 amino acids. With 5 bases clipped from V and 4 bases from J, the junction kept 2 bases outside the gene matches. The germline V gene encodes CDR1 KGHSH and CDR2 LQKENI. The CDR3 bases are TGTGCCAGCTCAGCGGGACTAGCGGGGGGAGAGACCCAGTACTTC. Protein product: CASSAGLAGGETQYF.

This chain joins TRBV7-9 and TRBJ1-4; possible D gene TRBD1, 6 bases. This CDR3 has 15 residues. The germline gives CDR1 SEHNR, CDR2 FQNEAQ (reference sequence). V lost 3 bases and J lost 3, with 11 bases in between. The CDR3 reads CASSFGDRPNEKLFF. The CDR3 nucleotides read TGTGCCAGCAGCTTTGGAGACAGGCCTAATGAAAAACTGTTTTTT.

This clonotype was counted a few times. The gene calls are TRBV2 and TRBJ1-3; 8 bases line up with TRBD1. This CDR3 has 18 residues. The germline gives CDR1 SNHLY, CDR2 FYNNEI. J was trimmed by 3 bases and V by 1 base; bases with no gene match: 11. The chain's CDR3 is CASSEVGTGVTGGNTIYF. The CDR3 DNA follows: TGTGCCAGCAGTGAAGTAGGGACAGGAGTCACAGGTGGAAACACCATATATTTT.

This clonotype has a handful of counts. CDR3 nucleotide sequence: TGTGCCCGAGGACAGGGCTACTATGGCTACACCTTC. Amino acid sequence: CARGQGYYGYTF. This sequence joins TRBV30 and TRBJ1-2, with 8 nucleotides matching TRBD1. Per the germline V gene, CDR1 is GTSNPN and CDR2 is SVGIG (reference sequence). Germline trimming cut 8 bases from V and 3 bases from J; bases unmatched to any gene: 5. The CDR3 covers 12 residues. The full variable domain, its missing parts supplied by reference TRBV30 and TRBJ1-2, is SQTIHQWPATLVQPVGSPLSLECTVEGTSNPNLYWYRQAAGRGLQLLFYSVGIGQISSEVPQNLSASRPQDRQFILSSKKLLLSDSGFYLCARGQGYYGYTFGSGTRLTVV.

This clonotype came up many times. This chain uses TRBV3-1 with TRBJ2-3, with D tentatively TRBD2 (7 bases). V was pared by 4 bases and J by 4 bases, with 21 bases between. CDR1 and CDR2 from the germline V gene are LGHDT and YNNKEL (reference sequence). CDR3 size: 17 residues. CDR3 residues: CASSPRWEGGAADTQYF. The CDR3 DNA reads as TGTGCCAGCAGCCCGCGGTGGGAGGGGGGGGCGGCAGATACGCAGTATTTT.

At least ten counts were recorded for this clonotype. The genes are TRBV5-6 and TRBJ1-1, with 8 bases that match TRBD1. From germline, CDR1 is SGHDT and CDR2 YYEEEE. V was pared by 4 bases and J by 4 bases, with 9 bases of the junction left unmatched. The CDR3 consists of 15 residues. CDR3 residues: CASSPAGDRGTEAFF. In DNA, the CDR3 is TGTGCCAGCAGCCCCGCCGGTGACAGGGGCACTGAAGCTTTCTTT.

This clonotype was observed many times. This sequence joins TRBV6-8 and TRBJ2-6; 9 nucleotides agree with TRBD2. The germline gives CDR1 MNHGY, CDR2 SAAAGT. The junction had 7 bases not matched to a gene; V was cut back by 4 bases and J by 0 bases. The CDR3 covers 18 residues. CDR3 loop: CASSSPSGISSGANVLTF. CDR3 in DNA: TGTGCCAGCAGTTCCCCTAGCGGGATTTCCTCTGGGGCCAACGTCCTGACTTTC.

This chain links TRBV15 with TRBJ2-7; possibly TRBD1 or TRBD2 for D (7 bases each). The CDR3 is 16 residues long. Trimming stripped 1 base from V and 4 bases from J, with 17 bases between. Germline values: CDR1 LNHNV, CDR2 YYDKDF (reference sequence). CDR3 region: CATSRALGGGMYEQYF. Here the CDR3 DNA reads TGTGCCACCAGCAGAGCCCTGGGAGGGGGCATGTACGAGCAGTACTTC.